What follows are 29 T cell receptor beta chains derived from one specimen sequenced in a study of blood T cell repertoires in COVID-19 (dated by TCRdb to the early 2020s). Library method: the immunoSEQ multiplex PCR assay. TCRdb obtained this table from immuneACCESS and retained in-frame rearrangements with V and J assigned. These tables miss some clones; where compared with another copy, unresolved V genes account for less than half of the shortfall, and the remainder is unexplained. The sample table contains about 98,000 clones; only one count was recorded for roughly nine tenths of them. The top ten hold 4% to 5% of the sample. Material for sequencing was peripheral blood. These receptors were taken from a man between 65 and 85 years old with acute or convalescent COVID-19.

The chain uses TRBV27 and TRBJ1-3; D might be TRBD1 (5 bases). V was shortened by 5 bases and J by 0 bases, with 14 bases between the two germline ends. CDR3 length: 16 residues. Looked up from germline, CDR1 is MNHEY and CDR2 is SMNVEV (reference sequence). The CDR3 DNA reads as TGTGCCAGCAGTCCACTGGACATTAGCTCTGGAAACACCATATATTTT. This encodes CASSPLDISSGNTIYF.

This rearrangement joins TRBV5-6 to TRBJ1-4; a weak D match, TRBD1 (6 bases). The CDR3 spans 16 residues. V gave up 3 bases and J gave up 3 bases, with 15 bases separating them. Germline values: CDR1 SGHDT, CDR2 YYEEEE. The CDR3: CASSSTGQRPNEKLFF. CDR3 DNA sequence: TGTGCCAGCAGCTCAACCGGACAGAGGCCTAATGAAAAACTGTTTTTT.

Here the CDR3 DNA reads TGCGCCAGCAGCGGACAGCCCCCGTCCCTCACAGATACGCAGTATTTT. It encodes CASSGQPPSLTDTQYF. The chain is built from TRBV5-1 and TRBJ2-3; D might be TRBD1 (6 bases). The CDR3 length is 16 residues. Germline V gene data show CDR1 as SGHRS and CDR2 as YFSETQ. Trimming took off 4 bases at V and 2 bases at J, with 17 bases between the two ends.

This clone is a singleton in its sample. The J gene is TRBJ1-2, the V gene TRBV6-1; D gene uncertain. Germline V CDR1 and CDR2: MNHNS, SASEGT. V was pared by 1 base and J by 4 bases, with 10 bases between. The CDR3 covers 14 residues. CDR3 region: CASSEGRVSYGYTF. DNA of the CDR3: TGTGCCAGCAGTGAAGGACGGGTCTCCTATGGCTACACCTTC.

The V and J genes are TRBV28 and TRBJ2-5, with a possible D match to TRBD1 (6 bases). There are 14 residues in the CDR3. Germline V gives CDR1 MDHEN, CDR2 SYDVKM. V was clipped by 6 bases and J by 5 bases, with 16 bases between them. As DNA, the CDR3 is TGTGCCAGCAGCCCAGGGGTTGTAAGGGAGACCCAGTACTTC. Protein: CASSPGVVRETQYF.

The chain joins TRBV14 to TRBJ1-5, with D perhaps matching TRBD1 (6 bases). Germline CDR1 and CDR2: SGHDN and FVKESK. V gave up 1 base and J gave up 4 bases, with 17 bases separating them. This CDR3 is built from 17 residues. The CDR3, as DNA: TGTGCCAGCAGCCAAGCCATGGGACACCTTGGGAATCAGCCCCAGCATTTT. This encodes CASSQAMGHLGNQPQHF.

This clone was found once. The chain carries TRBV28 and TRBJ1-5, with a tentative D call TRBD1 (6 bases). Germline CDR1 reads MDHEN; CDR2 reads SYDVKM. V was trimmed by 6 bases and J by 1 base, leaving 10 bases between them. The CDR3 runs 14 residues. This CDR3 is CASRDSISNQPQHF. The CDR3, as DNA: TGTGCCAGCAGGGACAGTATAAGCAATCAGCCCCAGCATTTT.

The gene calls are TRBV5-4 and TRBJ2-3; D is possibly TRBD1 (6 bases). V was cut by 0 bases and J by 1 base, with 9 bases left in between. CDR3 size: 15 residues. CDR1 and CDR2 from the germline V gene are SGHNT and YYREEE (reference sequence). As DNA, the CDR3 is TGTGCCAGCAGCTTGGGACAGGTTCGCACAGATACGCAGTATTTT. Encoded protein: CASSLGQVRTDTQYF.

The chain combines TRBV6-2 or TRBV6-3 with TRBJ2-2; D possibly corresponds to TRBD1 (5 bases). The CDR3 runs 14 residues. V was cut by 2 bases and J by 4 bases, with 8 bases left in between. Per the germline V gene, CDR1 is MNHEY and CDR2 is SVGEGT. The CDR3 region has the DNA TGTGCCAGCAGTTACCGACAGATCACCGGGGAGCTGTTTTTT. Translating gives CASSYRQITGELFF.

This clone was picked up one time. The J gene is TRBJ2-5, the V gene TRBV5-1, with TRBD1 matching 7 bases. V gave up 3 bases and J gave up 2 bases; unmatched junction bases: 4. This CDR3 region has 14 residues. The germline V gene encodes CDR1 SGHRS and CDR2 YFSETQ. The CDR3 DNA reads as TGCGCCAGCAGCTATTACAGGGGTCAAGAGACCCAGTACTTC. Residues: CASSYYRGQETQYF.

This chain uses TRBV4-1 with TRBJ1-5, with 8 positions matching TRBD1. The germline V gene has CDR1 MGHRA and CDR2 YSYEKL. The CDR3 contains 14 residues. Trimming took 2 bases from V and 7 from J; bases not matched to a gene: 4. The CDR3 DNA reads as TGCGCCAGCAGCCAACCAGGGGGCGACCAGCCCCAGCATTTT. Protein sequence: CASSQPGGDQPQHF.

The V and J genes are TRBV9 and TRBJ1-4, with D maybe TRBD1 (6 bases). The CDR3 has 15 amino acids. V lost 0 bases and J lost 8, with 14 bases in between. From germline, CDR1 is SGDLS and CDR2 YYNGEE. The CDR3 DNA reads as TGTGCCAGCAGCGTAGACCGGGGGGCAGGCGAAAAACTGTTTTTT. Translation: CASSVDRGAGEKLFF.

This clone was seen only a few times. CDR3 region: CASRPTGQGYSPLHF. The DNA of the CDR3 is TGTGCCAGCAGACCTACGGGACAGGGATATTCACCCCTCCACTTT. V gene TRBV27 combines with J gene TRBJ1-6, with 9 bases identical to TRBD1. This CDR3 spans 15 amino acids. The V gene end was trimmed by 6 bases and the J gene end by 8 bases; junction bases not matched to a gene: 8. Germline CDR1 reads MNHEY; CDR2 reads SMNVEV (reference sequence).

The genes are TRBV3-1 (or the pseudogene TRBV3-2) and TRBJ2-1, with 8 nucleotides matching TRBD1. J lost 6 bases, V lost 3 bases, and 10 bases had no gene match. The CDR3 totals 16 residues. CDR1 LGHDT and CDR2 YNNKEL come from the germline V gene (reference sequence). CDR3: CASSHTFGTGSNEQFF. CDR3 nucleotide sequence: TGTGCCAGCAGCCATACATTTGGGACAGGTAGCAATGAGCAGTTCTTC.

This clone was detected only a few times. The chain recombines TRBV7-9 with TRBJ2-5; D is unresolved. The CDR3 runs to 12 residues. The germline gives CDR1 SEHNR, CDR2 FQNEAQ (reference sequence). V lost 2 bases and J 5 bases, leaving 6 bases between the germline ends. The CDR3 loop reads CASSLIGETQYF. The CDR3 nucleotides are TGTGCCAGCAGCTTAATCGGGGAGACCCAGTACTTC. Full variable domain (outside the CDR3, taken from reference TRBV7-9 and TRBJ2-5): DTGVSQNPRHKITKRGQNVTFRCDPISEHNRLYWYRQTLGQGPEFLTYFQNEAQLEKSRLLSDRFSAERPKGSFSTLEIQRTEQGDSAMYLCASSLIGETQYFGPGTRLLVL.

V gene TRBV6-5 combines with J gene TRBJ1-3; D is possibly TRBD1 (5 bases). CDR1 and CDR2 (germline): MNHEY, SVGAGI. V was cut by 6 bases and J by 4 bases, with 13 bases left in between. The CDR3 spans 14 residues. The CDR3 region is CASSLGGSGNTIYF. The CDR3 nucleotides are TGTGCCAGCAGCCTCGGGGGGTCAGGAAACACCATATATTTT.

J is TRBJ1-1 and V is TRBV6-5; tentative D call: TRBD1 (5 bases). Germline V gene data show CDR1 as MNHEY and CDR2 as SVGAGI. V was shortened by 10 bases and J by 6 bases, with 15 bases between the two germline ends. This CDR3 has 12 amino acids. CDR3 in amino acids: CATRWGGSEAFF. The CDR3 DNA reads as TGTGCCACCCGCTGGGGGGGGTCTGAAGCTTTCTTT.

The V call is TRBV6-6, the J call TRBJ2-1; D perhaps matches TRBD2 (5 bases). The germline CDR1 and CDR2 sequences are MNHNY and SVGAGI (reference sequence). The CDR3 consists of 13 residues. V was pared by 2 bases and J by 5 bases, with 7 bases between. This CDR3 reads CASSYRDDNEQFF. The CDR3 DNA follows: TGTGCCAGCAGTTACCGGGATGACAATGAGCAGTTCTTC.

The V gene is TRBV11-2, the J gene TRBJ1-2, with TRBD1 matching 11 bases. Per the germline V gene, CDR1 is SGHAT and CDR2 is FQNNGV. This CDR3 region has 14 residues. The V segment lost 5 bases and the J segment 4 bases; nucleotides outside the gene matches: 3. CDR3 coding DNA: TGTGCCAGCAGCCCCGGACAGGGGGCCTATGGCTACACCTTC. Translation: CASSPGQGAYGYTF.

The gene calls are TRBV20-1 and TRBJ2-4, with D uncertain. Trimming took off 3 bases at V and 1 base at J, with 7 bases between the two ends. This CDR3 region has 13 residues. Germline loops: CDR1 DFQATT, CDR2 SNEGSKA (reference sequence). In DNA form, the CDR3 reads TGCAGTGCTAGTGTGGGCGCCAAAAACATTCAGTACTTC. Its translation: CSASVGAKNIQYF.

The chain combines TRBV14 with TRBJ1-2; D unresolved. There are 13 residues in the CDR3. The germline V and J ends were trimmed by 1 base and 8 bases, with 11 bases remaining between them. Germline V lookup: CDR1 SGHDN, CDR2 FVKESK. CDR3 sequence (DNA): TGTGCCAGCAGCCAAGCCCGCGCCGGGGGCTACACCTTC. This sequence encodes CASSQARAGGYTF.

The rearrangement joins TRBV10-3 to TRBJ1-5; TRBD1 might be the D (5 bases). The CDR3 extends over 13 amino acids. Germline V gene lookup returns CDR1 ENHRY and CDR2 SYGVKD. The germline V and J ends were trimmed by 3 bases and 7 bases, with 10 bases remaining between them. The CDR3 here is CAISEGEDQPQHF. In nucleotides, the CDR3 is TGTGCCATCAGTGAAGGGGAGGACCAGCCCCAGCATTTT.

The chain has TRBV19 and TRBJ2-1; maybe TRBD1 (6 bases). V was cut by 6 bases and J by 7 bases, with 13 bases left in between. The CDR3 length is 13 residues. Per germline, CDR1 LNHDA and CDR2 SQIVND (reference sequence). The CDR3 sequence is CASRTDTGNEQFF. For the CDR3, the DNA is TGTGCCAGTAGAACGGATACAGGGAATGAGCAGTTCTTC.

The chain recombines TRBV6-5 with TRBJ1-2, with a weak D call TRBD1 (5 bases). The germline CDR1 and CDR2 sequences are MNHEY and SVGAGI. Trimming left V 0 bases short and J 4 bases short, with 6 bases between. CDR3 size: 13 residues. The CDR3 bases are TGTGCCAGCAGTTACTCGCAGGGCTATGGCTACACCTTC. This encodes CASSYSQGYGYTF.

The chain links TRBV5-8 to TRBJ1-5; the D gene is possibly TRBD1 (5 bases). Trimming cost V 2 bases and J 4 bases, with 10 bases left between them. Per germline, CDR1 SGHTS and CDR2 YDEGEE. The CDR3 loop spans 14 amino acids. The CDR3 DNA sequence: TGTGCCAGCAGCTTTCGACAGTTTAATCAGCCCCAGCATTTT. Translating it yields CASSFRQFNQPQHF.

In its sample, this clone was seen once. V and J are TRBV14 and TRBJ1-1; D is undetermined. Germline CDR1 is SGHDN and CDR2 is FVKESK. This CDR3 has 14 amino acids. With 3 bases removed from V and 1 base from J, the gap between germline ends came to 9 bases. CDR3 region: CASSQVRGNTEAFF. The DNA of the CDR3 is TGTGCCAGCAGCCAGGTCCGGGGGAACACTGAAGCTTTCTTT.

The rearrangement uses TRBV6-6 and TRBJ1-4, with D possibly TRBD1 on 5 matching bases. The CDR3 has 14 amino acids. The V gene lost 2 bases and the J gene lost 7 bases, with 11 bases spanning the gap. Germline CDR1 reads MNHNY; CDR2 reads SVGAGI (reference sequence). The CDR3, as DNA: TGTGCCAGCAGTTACAGACAGACGAGTGAAAAACTGTTTTTT. It yields the protein CASSYRQTSEKLFF.

The table lists this clone with many counts. This chain joins TRBV5-1 and TRBJ2-2, with a tentative D call TRBD2 (6 bases). Trimming took off 7 bases at V and 4 bases at J, with 11 bases between the two ends. Germline CDR1 is SGHRS and CDR2 is YFSETQ. This CDR3 has 13 residues. The chain's CDR3 is CASGWGGTGELFF. For the CDR3, the DNA is TGCGCCAGCGGCTGGGGAGGCACCGGGGAGCTGTTTTTT. Looking up the rest from reference TRBV5-1 and TRBJ2-2 gives the full variable domain: KAGVTQTPRYLIKTRGQQVTLSCSPISGHRSVSWYQQTPGQGLQFLFEYFSETQRNKGNFPGRFSGRQFSNSRSEMNVSTLELGDSALYLCASGWGGTGELFFGEGSRLTVL.

This clone was recorded a few times. The chain links TRBV6-5 to TRBJ1-2; 9 positions agree with TRBD1. J was trimmed by 3 bases and V by 6 bases; bases with no gene match: 2. CDR3 length: 13 amino acids. Germline CDR1 reads MNHEY; CDR2 reads SVGAGI. This CDR3 is CASRWTGDYGYTF. The CDR3 DNA is TGTGCCAGCAGGTGGACAGGGGACTATGGCTACACCTTC.